These 4 T cell receptor beta chains were all obtained from the same sample, sequenced in a study of T cell repertoires in cytomegalovirus infection. Each CDR3 protein is one row after TCRdb ran MiXCR on the reads. The sample holds roughly 640,000 distinct CDR3 sequences; 20% to 25% are singletons and the top ten take around 7.6%. Sequencing was carried out using CD8+ T cells from PBMCs. The receptors originated from a human donor in good health (CMV status not recorded). Some clones in this sample may be carry-over from other donors' samples.

The chain recombines TRBV29-1 with TRBJ2-3, with 8 bases fitting TRBD2. The CDR3 length is 17 residues. Trimming cost V 6 bases and J 0 bases; bases outside gene matches: 14. Per germline, CDR1 SQVTM and CDR2 ANQGSEA. CDR3 DNA: TGCAGCGTCGACGATTTAGCGGGGACACCTAGCACAGATACGCAGTATTTT. This translates into CSVDDLAGTPSTDTQYF.

This clonotype has a handful of counts. The chain employs TRBV27 and TRBJ2-3, with TRBD2 identical over 8 bases. V lost 7 bases and J lost 4; bases outside the gene matches: 10. Looked up from germline, CDR1 is MNHEY and CDR2 is SMNVEV (reference sequence). The CDR3 consists of 15 residues. The CDR3 sequence: CASTYSGGYADTQYF. CDR3 coding DNA: TGTGCCAGCACCTACAGCGGGGGATACGCAGATACGCAGTATTTT.

This clonotype was observed many times. The chain is built from TRBV10-3 and TRBJ2-6, with a possible D match to TRBD2 (5 bases). The CDR3 is made up of 17 amino acids. V dropped 6 bases and J dropped 0 bases, with 15 bases sitting between them. Looked up from germline, CDR1 is ENHRY and CDR2 is SYGVKD. The CDR3 nucleotides read TGTGCCATCAGGGTTCAAGGCCGGGACTCTGGGGCCAACGTCCTGACTTTC. Amino acid sequence: CAIRVQGRDSGANVLTF.

J is TRBJ1-1 and V is TRBV2; D unresolved. The CDR3 length is 15 residues. CDR1 is SNHLY and CDR2 is FYNNEI in the germline V gene. Trimming removed 7 bases at V and 1 base at J, with 16 bases between. The CDR3 loop reads CASIYRDGRNTEAFF. The CDR3 DNA is TGTGCCAGCATTTACCGCGACGGAAGGAACACTGAAGCTTTCTTT. The entire variable domain, with the rest obtained from reference TRBV2 and TRBJ1-1, is as follows: EPEVTQTPSHQVTQMGQEVILRCVPISNHLYFYWYRQILGQKVEFLVSFYNNEISEKSEIFDDQFSVERPDGSNFTLKIRSTKLEDSAMYFCASIYRDGRNTEAFFGQGTRLTVV.